This TCR beta chain was identified in a study of shared clonotypes between healthy human individuals. Broader study findings: Since donors were few, the genetic and exposure-history diversity represented was limited.

The junction had 1 base not matched to a gene; V was cut back by 2 bases and J by 8 bases. The CDR3 is 13 amino acids. Germline lookup yields CDR1 MNHEY and CDR2 SVGAGI. The repertoire was sequenced with immunoSEQ multiplex PCR; TCRdb's copy has only in-frame clones and lacks some. In the table there are 2.5 million or so clones, 85% to 95% of which are singletons. This clone occurred once. What it binds is not known. The V call is TRBV6-5, the J call TRBJ1-4, with 8 bases fitting TRBD1. The TCR was taken from a young man in good health. Material: naive CD4+ T cells sorted from blood. Subset: CD45RA+ positively selected. The CDR3 reads CASSYQGAEKLFF. As DNA, the CDR3 is TGTGCCAGCAGTTACCAGGGGGCCGAAAAACTGTTTTTT.